One and the same sample provided the 11 T cell receptor beta chains below, sequenced in a study of blood T cell repertoires in COVID-19. Libraries were prepared by immunoSEQ multiplex PCR; TCRdb keeps only in-frame clonotypes and omits some of them. The table lists around 240,000 clones, around 85% of them singletons. The sample taken for sequencing was PBMCs or T cells enriched from blood (not recorded which). These receptors were obtained from a woman between 45 and 60 years old who had recovered from COVID-19.

The V and J genes are TRBV2 and TRBJ2-5; TRBD1 aligns across 8 bases. CDR1 and CDR2 (germline): SNHLY, FYNNEI. V dropped 5 bases and J dropped 3; count of bases not matched to a gene: 8. The CDR3 is 15 residues long. The CDR3 DNA follows: TGTGCCAGCAGTTTCGAGGACAGGGTAAAAGAGACCCAGTACTTC. Translating it yields CASSFEDRVKETQYF.

The rearrangement links TRBV19 to TRBJ2-7; 7 bases are shared with TRBD2. Germline V CDR1 and CDR2: LNHDA, SQIVND (reference sequence). CDR3 length equals 14 residues. The V segment lost 5 bases and the J segment 3 bases; nucleotides outside the gene matches: 7. CDR3 in amino acids: CASSDRDYNYEQYF. The CDR3 nucleotides read TGTGCCAGTAGTGACCGGGACTATAACTACGAGCAGTACTTC.

This clone came up many times. The chain is built from TRBV28 and TRBJ2-7; maybe TRBD1 (6 bases). Trimming left V 7 bases short and J 3 bases short, with 10 bases between. Germline CDR1 MDHEN, CDR2 SYDVKM. CDR3 size: 12 residues. DNA for the CDR3: TGTGCCAGCACCATACAGGGCTACGAGCAGTACTTC. Protein sequence: CASTIQGYEQYF.

The genes are TRBV4-1 and TRBJ1-2; no reliable D call. This CDR3 spans 16 amino acids. V was cut by 1 base and J by 0 bases, with 12 bases left in between. Germline values: CDR1 MGHRA, CDR2 YSYEKL. CDR3 coding DNA: TGCGCCAGCAGCCAAGTGGGCGCTCAGCCTAACTATGGCTACACCTTC. It is translated as CASSQVGAQPNYGYTF.

This clone was counted a single time. The chain links TRBV28 to TRBJ1-5; 7 bases are shared with TRBD1. The CDR3 runs 14 residues. Losses at the gene ends were 4 bases for V and 9 bases for J; bases not matched to a gene: 9. The V gene's germline CDR1 is MDHEN and CDR2 SYDVKM. The CDR3 sequence: CASSSHRGLGPQHF. CDR3 DNA: TGTGCCAGCAGTTCCCACAGGGGTTTGGGGCCCCAGCATTTT. The variable domain in full, with the rest retrieved from reference TRBV28 and TRBJ1-5, is DVKVTQSSRYLVKRTGEKVFLECVQDMDHENMFWYRQDPGLGLRLIYFSYDVKMKEKGDIPEGYSVSREKKERFSLILESASTNQTSMYLCASSSHRGLGPQHFGDGTRLSIL.

This clone appeared once. The chain uses TRBV5-4 and TRBJ2-6; 9 nucleotides align to TRBD1. The ends lost 3 bases at V and 0 bases at J; junction bases unmatched: 4. Germline V gene sequence: CDR1 SGHNT, CDR2 YYREEE (reference sequence). The CDR3 contains 17 residues. The CDR3 protein is CASSSGTGSSGANVLTF. The DNA of the CDR3 is TGTGCCAGCAGCTCCGGGACAGGGAGCTCTGGGGCCAACGTCCTGACTTTC.

This clone was recorded a few times. The J gene is TRBJ2-7, the V gene TRBV2; 11 bases align to TRBD2. CDR3 size: 15 residues. Germline V gene lookup returns CDR1 SNHLY and CDR2 FYNNEI. J lost 3 bases, V lost 6 bases, and 7 bases had no gene match. CDR3 bases: TGTGCCAGCAGCGAGGGACTAGCGGTCCGCTACGAGCAGTACTTC. It yields the protein CASSEGLAVRYEQYF.

The chain uses TRBV5-8 and TRBJ1-2; D possibly corresponds to TRBD1 (6 bases). The CDR3 has 13 amino acids. Looked up from germline, CDR1 is SGHTS and CDR2 is YDEGEE. V dropped 1 base and J dropped 4 bases, with 8 bases sitting between them. The chain's CDR3 is CASSLQQGYGYTF. The CDR3 DNA reads TGTGCCAGCAGCTTGCAACAGGGCTATGGCTACACCTTC.

This clone was seen once. This chain connects TRBV5-4 to TRBJ2-7, with 9 bases matching TRBD1. Trimming at V came to 3 bases and at J to 3 bases, leaving 7 bases not matched to a gene. CDR1 is SGHNT and CDR2 is YYREEE in the germline V gene (reference sequence). This CDR3 comprises 15 residues. The DNA for the CDR3 is TGTGCCAGCAGCTGGCCGCCGGGACAGGGCTACGAGCAGTACTTC. Translating it yields CASSWPPGQGYEQYF. The variable domain in full, completed from reference TRBV5-4 and TRBJ2-7, reads ETGVTQSPTHLIKTRGQQVTLRCSSQSGHNTVSWYQQALGQGPQFIFQYYREEENGRGNFPPRFSGLQFPNYSSELNVNALELDDSALYLCASSWPPGQGYEQYFGPGTRLTVT.

V and J are TRBV5-1 and TRBJ2-3; D is perhaps TRBD2 (6 bases). This CDR3 contains 15 residues. The V and J ends lost 1 base and 0 bases respectively, with 9 bases between them. The germline V gene encodes CDR1 SGHRS and CDR2 YFSETQ. In DNA form, the CDR3 reads TGCGCCAGCAGCTTGTCAGGGAGGAGCACAGATACGCAGTATTTT. Translation: CASSLSGRSTDTQYF. The complete variable domain, with remaining parts taken from reference TRBV5-1 and TRBJ2-3, reads KAGVTQTPRYLIKTRGQQVTLSCSPISGHRSVSWYQQTPGQGLQFLFEYFSETQRNKGNFPGRFSGRQFSNSRSEMNVSTLELGDSALYLCASSLSGRSTDTQYFGPGTRLTVL.

The chain combines TRBV3-1 (or the pseudogene TRBV3-2) with TRBJ2-5; no clear D gene. The germline V gene encodes CDR1 LGHDT and CDR2 YNNKEL (reference sequence). The CDR3 contains 15 residues. V was pared by 1 base and J by 0 bases, with 9 bases between. CDR3 DNA sequence: TGTGCCAGCAGCCAAGCGATGGGCGACCAAGAGACCCAGTACTTC. Translation gives CASSQAMGDQETQYF.